What follows is one T cell receptor (beta chain) and its context. What it binds is unknown. Some clones are missing from TCRdb's copy, which holds only in-frame ones; the method was immunoSEQ multiplex PCR. Counted here are about 130,000 clones, nearly 95% occurring once; the ten biggest clones make up about 0.18%. This specimen belongs to a study of graft-versus-host responses after intestinal transplantation. Study-wide background: Induction with anti-thymocyte globulin, then tacrolimus and steroids for three to four years, was given to all recipients.

Whole-study results and caveats: Allografts from individuals with graft-donor T cell macrochimerism displayed high graft-versus-host to host-versus-graft clonal ratios.

This TCR derives from a human donor who received an intestinal transplant. This specimen was unstimulated CD4+ T cells sorted from spleen or lymph node cells, taken before intestinal transplant.

CDR3 protein: CASSWQETQYF. The CDR3 DNA reads as TGTGCCAGCAGCTGGCAAGAGACCCAGTACTTC. V and J are TRBV11-2 and TRBJ2-5; D is undetermined. There are 11 residues in the CDR3. The V end lost 4 bases, the J end lost 2 bases, and 2 bases lay between the germline ends. CDR1 SGHAT and CDR2 FQNNGV come from the germline V gene.